This TCR beta chain was observed in a study of blood T cells in healthy people across ages. Findings and limits, study-wide: One million T cells yielded diversity estimates that were considered underestimates.

J lost 9 bases, V lost 6 bases, and 15 bases had no gene match. The CDR3 is made up of 14 amino acids. Germline V gives CDR1 DFQATT, CDR2 SNEGSKA (reference sequence). With a J-beta primer mix and a sample-barcoded 5' primer, a second PCR ran about 7 to 11 cycles. TCRdb re-called the 5' RACE reads with MiXCR, one entry per CDR3 protein. The profile covers 580,000 or so distinct CDR3 sequences, with 40% to 50% appearing a single time and 20% to 25% taken by the ten largest. Comment on this clonotype: The antigen is not known.

Sequenced sample: blood. The genes are TRBV20-1 and TRBJ2-3; 7 positions match TRBD1. This TCR was recovered from a man older than 75 in good health. The CDR3 DNA sequence: TGCAGTGCCCCTACAGGGGACCCAGCAGGGACGCAGTATTTT. It specifies CSAPTGDPAGTQYF.